This T cell receptor (beta chain) was captured in a study of shared clonotypes between healthy human individuals. Study observations and caveats: Four donors had about 5% of their naive CD4 clonotypes in common.

An assay was performed, and its level was deep. Original data processing: Junction-only sequences without quality scores were provided by ImmunoSEQ, so filtering was different. Libraries were prepared by immunoSEQ multiplex PCR; TCRdb keeps only in-frame clonotypes and omits some of them. From that table come the V and J calls and clone size; the DNA was used to work out D and trimming. The repertoire holds a few million clones, with 85% to 95% as singletons. CDR1 is MDHEN and CDR2 is SYDVKM in the germline V gene. Trimming removed 7 bases at V and 4 bases at J, with 17 bases between. The CDR3 runs 15 residues. The healthy adult donors were HIV-negative and reported no recent acute infections or vaccinations. Comment on this clone: Its antigen is unknown.

The sequence was collected from a man between 18 and 29 years old in good health. Some clones in this sample may be carry-over from other donors' samples. The chain combines TRBV28 with TRBJ2-1; TRBD2 is a possible D gene (7 bases). The sequenced sample consisted of naive CD4+ T cells from PBMCs. Subset noted: CD45RA+ positively selected. The CDR3 bases are TGTGCCAGCACCCCTGGGGGGGCTCGGTACAATGAGCAGTTCTTC. It translates to CASTPGGARYNEQFF. The full variable domain, its missing parts supplied by reference TRBV28 and TRBJ2-1, is DVKVTQSSRYLVKRTGEKVFLECVQDMDHENMFWYRQDPGLGLRLIYFSYDVKMKEKGDIPEGYSVSREKKERFSLILESASTNQTSMYLCASTPGGARYNEQFFGPGTRLTVL.